Below, one TCR beta chain is given with its context. At the DNA level, this CDR3 is encoded by other sequences in the same sample as well. This sample was included in a study of shared clonotypes between healthy human individuals. This table comes from immunoSEQ multiplex PCR, and its TCRdb copy is limited to in-frame clones, with some not included. The sample has millions of clones, more than 80% seen once; the top ten hold 0.13% to 0.15%. Germline assignment: CDR1 MNHEY and CDR2 SMNVEV (reference sequence). This CDR3 is 15 amino acids long. The V gene end was trimmed by 4 bases and the J gene end by 13 bases; junction bases not matched to a gene: 8.

This chain joins TRBV27 and TRBJ1-6; 12 nucleotides align to TRBD1. The sequenced material came from naive CD4+ T cells sorted from blood. Subset defined: CD45RA+ positively selected. This TCR came from a man between 18 and 35 years old in good health. CDR3 bases: TGTGCCAGCAGTTGGGGACAGGGGGCCGGATCGCCCCTCCACTTT. Translated: CASSWGQGAGSPLHF.